This T cell receptor beta chain was observed in a study of post-analysis software for immune sequencing data. Comment on this clonotype: The antigen is undetermined.

CDR1 SGHVS and CDR2 FQNEAQ come from the germline V gene. The germline V and J ends were trimmed by 4 bases and 3 bases, with 16 bases remaining between them. The CDR3 has 16 residues. The library was made from cDNA and included unique molecular identifiers. Each CDR3 protein is one row after TCRdb ran MiXCR on the PCR reads. Altogether about 540,000 distinct CDR3 sequences are present, 34% being singletons, with the ten largest covering 4.5% to 7.5%. Overall study findings and caveats: The study found TRBV5-6, TRBV5-1 and TRBV20-1 among five TRBV segments more frequent in patients than controls.

This clonotype was sampled from a girl between 2 and 17 years old with multiple sclerosis. Sequenced sample: blood. The J gene is TRBJ1-5, the V gene TRBV7-8, with D maybe TRBD1 (6 bases). DNA for the CDR3: TGTGCCAGCAGCTCCCTGGGAGGGGGACTCAATCAGCCCCAGCATTTT. Its translation: CASSSLGGGLNQPQHF.